These 20 T cell receptor beta chains were all obtained from the same sample, sequenced in a study of blood T cell repertoires in COVID-19. Sequencing used immunoSEQ multiplex PCR; TCRdb keeps in-frame clones, though not all of them. Among about 410,000 clones, about nine tenths were seen once, and the ten largest hold almost 1.5%. Input material: peripheral blood. All receptors come from a woman aged 25 to 39 with active or convalescent COVID-19.

This chain links TRBV7-9 with TRBJ2-2, with D possibly being TRBD1 (5 bases). The CDR3 totals 17 residues. Trimming took 0 bases from V and 0 from J, leaving 11 bases between them. Germline V gene sequence: CDR1 SEHNR, CDR2 FQNEAQ (reference sequence). The CDR3 spells CASSLAPDRPNTGELFF. The DNA for the CDR3 is TGTGCCAGCAGCTTAGCCCCCGACAGACCGAACACCGGGGAGCTGTTTTTT.

CDR3 DNA: TGTGCCAGCAGCTTAGGTTCCAGTAAAGAGACCCAGTACTTC. Encoded protein: CASSLGSSKETQYF. This chain uses TRBV13 with TRBJ2-5; unclear D gene. CDR3 length equals 14 residues. V gave up 0 bases and J gave up 3 bases, with 8 bases separating them. Per the germline V gene, CDR1 is PRHDT and CDR2 is FYEKMQ (reference sequence).

The chain employs TRBV27 and TRBJ1-2; D may be TRBD1 (6 bases). The CDR3 covers 13 residues. V shed 7 bases and J shed 6 bases, with 15 bases lying between them. Germline V gives CDR1 MNHEY, CDR2 SMNVEV (reference sequence). The chain's CDR3 is CASKQGLVDGYTF. In DNA, the CDR3 is TGTGCCAGCAAACAGGGTCTTGTAGATGGCTACACCTTC.

This chain connects TRBV11-2 to TRBJ1-2; TRBD1 matches at 7 bases. The CDR3 totals 15 residues. After removal of 1 base from V and 6 bases from J, the junction contained 8 bases not matched to a gene. The germline V gene has CDR1 SGHAT and CDR2 FQNNGV. CDR3: CASSLVTGLSNGYTF. CDR3 bases: TGTGCCAGCAGCTTAGTGACAGGGCTCTCTAATGGCTACACCTTC. The full variable domain, rest sourced from reference TRBV11-2 and TRBJ1-2, is EAGVAQSPRYKIIEKRQSVAFWCNPISGHATLYWYQQILGQGPKLLIQFQNNGVVDDSQLPKDRFSAERLKGVDSTLKIQPAKLEDSAVYLCASSLVTGLSNGYTFGSGTRLTVV.

Only a few counts were recorded for this clone. CDR3 DNA: TGTGCCAGTAGCCGACAGGGTAGCTATGGCTACACCTTC. Translating gives CASSRQGSYGYTF. V usage is TRBV19 and J usage is TRBJ1-2, with TRBD1 identical over 7 bases. This CDR3 spans 13 amino acids. Losses at the gene ends were 6 bases for V and 4 bases for J; bases not matched to a gene: 5. Germline CDR1 reads LNHDA; CDR2 reads SQIVND (reference sequence).

The V gene is TRBV14, the J gene TRBJ2-1; TRBD1 agrees at 7 bases. This CDR3 is built from 21 residues. With V trimmed by 0 bases and J by 4 bases, 21 bases remained unmatched. Germline V gene lookup returns CDR1 SGHDN and CDR2 FVKESK. The DNA for the CDR3 is TGTGCCAGCAGCCAAGATACCCGGGTTCGAGGGGGCGCTTATAATTACAATGAGCAGTTCTTC. Protein: CASSQDTRVRGGAYNYNEQFF.

The gene calls are TRBV2 and TRBJ2-1; 13 nucleotides align to TRBD2. The CDR3 extends over 17 amino acids. Unmatched junction bases numbered 8, after V lost 2 bases and J lost 7 bases. Germline CDR1 SNHLY, CDR2 FYNNEI. The CDR3 is CASSETVLAGGVNEQFF. The CDR3 DNA follows: TGTGCCAGCAGTGAAACAGTACTAGCGGGAGGGGTTAATGAGCAGTTCTTC.

The chain links TRBV5-8 to TRBJ1-3; 11 bases fit TRBD1. CDR3 length: 16 amino acids. The germline gives CDR1 SGHTS, CDR2 YDEGEE. Trimming took 4 bases from V and 2 from J; bases not matched to a gene: 5. The CDR3 spells CASSPGTGGTGNTIYF. CDR3 DNA sequence: TGTGCCAGCAGCCCTGGGACAGGGGGGACTGGAAACACCATATATTTT.

The genes are TRBV5-4 and TRBJ2-7; D is unclear. Per the germline V gene, CDR1 is SGHNT and CDR2 is YYREEE (reference sequence). V was clipped by 0 bases and J by 0 bases, with 7 bases between them. The length of the CDR3 is 14 residues. CDR3 DNA sequence: TGTGCCAGCAGCTTGGTTCCGAGCTCCTACGAGCAGTACTTC. As protein: CASSLVPSSYEQYF.

At least ten counts were recorded for this clone. The genes are TRBV7-8 and TRBJ2-6; no reliable D call. V lost 6 bases and J 0 bases, leaving 9 bases between the germline ends. Per germline, CDR1 SGHVS and CDR2 FQNEAQ. CDR3 size: 15 residues. CDR3 amino acids: CASRPSGSGANVLTF. The CDR3 nucleotides are TGTGCCAGCAGACCGTCGGGCTCTGGGGCCAACGTCCTGACTTTC.

This clone was counted only a few times. This chain joins TRBV6-6 and TRBJ2-7; D possibly corresponds to TRBD2 (6 bases). The V end was cut by 6 bases, the J end by 2 bases, with 11 bases between. Per the germline V gene, CDR1 is MNHNY and CDR2 is SVGAGI (reference sequence). There are 13 residues in the CDR3. This CDR3 is CASRRDPAYEQYF. The CDR3 bases are TGTGCCAGCAGGCGGGACCCGGCCTACGAGCAGTACTTC.

The chain has TRBV19 and TRBJ1-3, with D perhaps TRBD1 (5 bases). Germline V gives CDR1 LNHDA, CDR2 SQIVND (reference sequence). The V end was cut by 3 bases, the J end by 0 bases, with 9 bases between. The CDR3 covers 15 residues. The CDR3 spells CASSILQVSGNTIYF. For the CDR3, the DNA is TGTGCCAGTAGTATTTTACAGGTCTCTGGAAACACCATATATTTT.

This clone turned up a few times. The chain joins TRBV7-2 to TRBJ2-5; D is possibly TRBD2 (5 bases). There are 14 residues in the CDR3. Per the germline V gene, CDR1 is SGHTA and CDR2 is FQGNSA. V lost 5 bases and J 3 bases, leaving 13 bases between the germline ends. The CDR3: CASSLYSGKETQYF. The CDR3 coding sequence is TGTGCCAGCAGCCTATACTCCGGGAAAGAGACCCAGTACTTC.

This chain joins TRBV12-3 or TRBV12-4 and TRBJ2-2, with no clear D. V lost 4 bases and J lost 7, with 4 bases in between. The CDR3 extends over 11 amino acids. CDR3 loop: CASSYSGELFF. CDR3 sequence (DNA): TGTGCCAGCAGTTACAGCGGGGAGCTGTTTTTT.

This chain uses TRBV25-1 with TRBJ2-1; D perhaps matches TRBD2 (5 bases). V was trimmed by 1 base and J by 6 bases, leaving 13 bases between them. The CDR3 has 15 residues. Germline V gives CDR1 MGHDK, CDR2 SYGVNS. The CDR3 sequence is CASSESHGSVNEQFF. Here the CDR3 DNA reads TGTGCCAGCAGTGAATCCCATGGTAGCGTCAATGAGCAGTTCTTC.

The chain links TRBV6-5 to TRBJ1-1; 9 positions agree with TRBD1. The V and J ends lost 5 bases and 5 bases, in that order; junction bases with no gene match: 3. The germline V gene encodes CDR1 MNHEY and CDR2 SVGAGI. This CDR3 has 13 amino acids. As DNA, the CDR3 is TGTGCCAGCAGTACGGACAGGGGAACTGAAGCTTTCTTT. Translation: CASSTDRGTEAFF.

The V gene is TRBV6-4, the J gene TRBJ1-1, with TRBD1 as a possible D gene (6 bases). The CDR3 sequence is 13 residues long. The V and J ends lost 3 bases and 4 bases respectively, with 9 bases between them. In germline, CDR1 is MRHNA, CDR2 SNTAGT. The CDR3 loop reads CASSEIRGTEAFF. The CDR3 DNA reads as TGTGCCAGCAGTGAAATCAGGGGCACTGAAGCTTTCTTT.

The chain joins TRBV30 to TRBJ1-1; D unresolved. Germline CDR1 is GTSNPN and CDR2 is SVGIG (reference sequence). Trimming left V 0 bases short and J 0 bases short, with 11 bases between. The CDR3 is 15 residues long. The CDR3 DNA sequence: TGTGCCTGGAGTGTAGATTCGGGATTGAACACTGAAGCTTTCTTT. Residues: CAWSVDSGLNTEAFF. Drawing the rest from reference TRBV30 and TRBJ1-1, the complete variable domain is SQTIHQWPATLVQPVGSPLSLECTVEGTSNPNLYWYRQAAGRGLQLLFYSVGIGQISSEVPQNLSASRPQDRQFILSSKKLLLSDSGFYLCAWSVDSGLNTEAFFGQGTRLTVV.

This chain joins TRBV5-4 and TRBJ2-5, with 7 bases that match TRBD1. The CDR3 has 14 residues. The junction had 4 bases not matched to a gene; V was cut back by 4 bases and J by 1 base. Germline V gene lookup returns CDR1 SGHNT and CDR2 YYREEE (reference sequence). DNA for the CDR3: TGTGCCAGCAGCGCCGGACAGGTCCAAGAGACCCAGTACTTC. It codes for CASSAGQVQETQYF. The entire variable domain, with the rest obtained from reference TRBV5-4 and TRBJ2-5, is as follows: ETGVTQSPTHLIKTRGQQVTLRCSSQSGHNTVSWYQQALGQGPQFIFQYYREEENGRGNFPPRFSGLQFPNYSSELNVNALELDDSALYLCASSAGQVQETQYFGPGTRLLVL.

A single count supports this clone. The chain carries TRBV27 and TRBJ2-2; TRBD1 matches at 7 bases. Germline-derived CDR1 and CDR2 are MNHEY and SMNVEV (reference sequence). V was pared by 7 bases and J by 1 base, with 3 bases of the junction left unmatched. The CDR3 contains 14 residues. This chain's CDR3 is CASTRTGNTGELFF. The CDR3 nucleotides read TGTGCCAGCACCAGGACAGGGAACACCGGGGAGCTGTTTTTT.